Following are 21 T cell receptor beta chains from one sample sequenced in a study of PD-1 blockade in classical Hodgkin lymphoma (TCRdb year 2020). The time point label of this sample denotes: cycle 4 day 1 (C4D1), after more than five weeks of nivolumab. Every trial patient had relapsed following autologous stem cell transplantation, and prior brentuximab vedotin exposure was what differed among cohorts A, B and C. The library was produced with the immunoSEQ multiplex PCR assay. The clones in this table, taken by TCRdb from immuneACCESS, are in-frame only. Not every clone is retained; where verified, under half of the shortfall comes from an unresolved V gene, and the cause of the rest is unknown. The sample has under 45,000 clones on record, around two thirds of them singletons. Over 3% of the sample comes from the top ten. Source: peripheral blood mononuclear cells (PBMCs), taken before the fourth cycle of nivolumab. These receptors all stem from a human donor with classical Hodgkin lymphoma.

The gene calls are TRBV29-1 and TRBJ2-5; 8 bases agree with TRBD2. Trimming at V came to 6 bases and at J to 5 bases, leaving 11 bases not matched to a gene. CDR1 is SQVTM, CDR2 ANQGSEA, per germline. CDR3 length: 14 residues. The CDR3: CSVDRGTSSETQYF. The CDR3 bases are TGCAGCGTAGATCGGGGGACTAGTTCGGAGACCCAGTACTTC.

This chain joins TRBV7-9 and TRBJ2-3, with D possibly being TRBD2 (5 bases). V was shortened by 4 bases and J by 3 bases, with 8 bases between the two germline ends. The CDR3 has 13 amino acids. Per germline, CDR1 SEHNR and CDR2 FQNEAQ (reference sequence). For the CDR3, the DNA is TGTGCCAGCAGCTCCTCGGGGACAGATACGCAGTATTTT. It yields the protein CASSSSGTDTQYF. The full variable domain, in which reference TRBV7-9 and TRBJ2-3 provide the parts outside the CDR3, is DTGVSQNPRHKITKRGQNVTFRCDPISEHNRLYWYRQTLGQGPEFLTYFQNEAQLEKSRLLSDRFSAERPKGSFSTLEIQRTEQGDSAMYLCASSSSGTDTQYFGPGTRLTVL.

The genes are TRBV7-6 and TRBJ1-6, with TRBD1 as a possible D gene (5 bases). V was trimmed by 6 bases and J by 0 bases, leaving 12 bases between them. CDR1 SGHVS and CDR2 FNYEAQ come from the germline V gene. This CDR3 has 16 amino acids. For the CDR3, the DNA is TGTGCCAGCAGTGGGGGGGGAGACTCCTATAATTCACCCCTCCACTTT. It is translated as CASSGGGDSYNSPLHF.

The chain uses TRBV5-1 and TRBJ2-2; 7 nucleotides line up with TRBD1. The CDR3 extends over 16 amino acids. Looked up from germline, CDR1 is SGHRS and CDR2 is YFSETQ. V lost 2 bases to trimming and J lost 2 bases; unmatched junction nucleotides: 6. In DNA form, the CDR3 reads TGCGCCAGCAGCTTTTTGGGACAGCCAAACACCGGGGAGCTGTTTTTT. Its protein is CASSFLGQPNTGELFF.

V is TRBV6-5 and J is TRBJ2-5, with unresolved D. Deletions cut 5 bases from V and 4 bases from J, with 17 bases between. The CDR3 runs to 15 residues. Germline V lookup: CDR1 MNHEY, CDR2 SVGAGI. The CDR3 protein is CASSRTQASSETQYF. DNA for the CDR3: TGTGCCAGCAGTCGGACCCAGGCGTCGTCAGAGACCCAGTACTTC.

This clone was observed a handful of times. For the CDR3, the DNA is TGTGCCAGCAGTGCACCCAGGGGATATGGCTACACCTTC. It specifies CASSAPRGYGYTF. The rearrangement joins TRBV28 to TRBJ1-2, with D possibly matching TRBD1 (6 bases). CDR3 length equals 13 residues. Germline V CDR1 and CDR2: MDHEN, SYDVKM. Trimming cost V 5 bases and J 5 bases, with 12 bases left between them.

This chain links TRBV11-2 with TRBJ1-6; possible D gene TRBD1, 6 bases. Deletions cut 5 bases from V and 8 bases from J, with 16 bases between. This CDR3 has 15 residues. CDR1 SGHAT and CDR2 FQNNGV come from the germline V gene. This CDR3 reads CASSLLGQSYSPLHF. The CDR3 DNA sequence: TGTGCCAGCAGCCTCCTCGGACAGTCCTATTCACCCCTCCACTTT.

The gene calls are TRBV5-1 and TRBJ2-6; D is undetermined. This CDR3 contains 16 residues. Trimming removed 1 base at V and 7 bases at J, with 15 bases between. From germline, CDR1 is SGHRS and CDR2 YFSETQ. CDR3 residues: CASSLFDSVYANVLTF. The CDR3 bases are TGCGCCAGCAGCTTGTTCGATTCGGTGTACGCCAACGTCCTGACTTTC.

This clone came up a few times. The CDR3 reads CASSQIAGGSYEQYF. Here the CDR3 DNA reads TGTGCCAGCAGCCAGATAGCGGGGGGGAGTTACGAGCAGTACTTC. The chain employs TRBV14 and TRBJ2-7, with 11 bases aligning to TRBD2. Germline CDR1 and CDR2: SGHDN and FVKESK. The CDR3 contains 15 residues. After removal of 3 bases from V and 4 bases from J, the junction contained 5 bases not matched to a gene.

The chain is built from TRBV5-8 and TRBJ1-5; TRBD1 agrees at 8 bases. In germline, CDR1 is SGHTS, CDR2 YDEGEE. This CDR3 is built from 14 residues. With 5 bases clipped from V and 5 bases from J, the junction kept 6 bases outside the gene matches. The CDR3 reads CASSLDRGYQPQHF. Here the CDR3 DNA reads TGTGCCAGCAGTTTAGACAGGGGATATCAGCCCCAGCATTTT.

This clone was seen only a few times. This chain connects TRBV29-1 to TRBJ1-1; D not certain. V shed 2 bases and J shed 1 base, with 5 bases lying between them. The CDR3 totals 12 residues. CDR1 is SQVTM and CDR2 is ANQGSEA in the germline V gene. The CDR3 protein is CSVEPENTEAFF. The CDR3 DNA is TGCAGCGTTGAACCGGAGAACACTGAAGCTTTCTTT.

Note on this clone: Other nucleotide sequences in the sample specify the same CDR3. This chain uses TRBV28 with TRBJ2-1, with D uncertain. The CDR3 runs to 12 residues. The germline gives CDR1 MDHEN, CDR2 SYDVKM. With 2 bases removed from V and 6 bases from J, the gap between germline ends came to 5 bases. CDR3 region: CASSLLRNEQFF. The DNA for the CDR3 is TGTGCCAGCAGTTTACTCCGCAATGAGCAGTTCTTC. Together with reference TRBV28 and TRBJ2-1, the CDR3 gives the full variable domain: DVKVTQSSRYLVKRTGEKVFLECVQDMDHENMFWYRQDPGLGLRLIYFSYDVKMKEKGDIPEGYSVSREKKERFSLILESASTNQTSMYLCASSLLRNEQFFGPGTRLTVL.

This clone has at least ten counts. This rearrangement joins TRBV6-1 to TRBJ2-5; 7 bases are shared with TRBD1. The CDR3 consists of 15 residues. The germline V gene encodes CDR1 MNHNS and CDR2 SASEGT. V lost 5 bases, J lost 4 bases, and 10 bases stayed unmatched. The CDR3 here is CASSSRQGMGETQYF. The CDR3 region has the DNA TGTGCCAGCAGTTCCCGACAGGGTATGGGAGAGACCCAGTACTTC.

This chain connects TRBV25-1 to TRBJ2-2, with D unclear. The CDR3 has 13 amino acids. The V gene's germline CDR1 is MGHDK and CDR2 SYGVNS. Trimming stripped 10 bases from V and 4 bases from J, with 13 bases between. The CDR3 reads CATQITSTGELFF. In DNA, the CDR3 is TGTGCCACCCAGATCACAAGCACCGGGGAGCTGTTTTTT. Based on the CDR3 plus reference TRBV25-1 and TRBJ2-2, the full variable domain is EADIYQTPRYLVIGTGKKITLECSQTMGHDKMYWYQQDPGMELHLIHYSYGVNSTEKGDLSSESTVSRIRTEHFPLTLESARPSHTSQYLCATQITSTGELFFGEGSRLTVL.

In regard to this clone: No DNA is shown, since the ends of the CDR3 on it are uncertain; the CDR3 is the one TCRdb lists. The sample has other DNA sequences that encode this CDR3 too. The V gene is TRBV6-6, the J gene TRBJ2-7; the table's D call TRBD2 went unverified against the DNA. CDR1 and CDR2 from the germline V gene are MNHNY and SVGAGI (reference sequence). Ends included, the CDR3 has 16 residues. CDR3 sequence reads: CASSTSGTSGTYEQYF.

This sequence joins TRBV11-2 and TRBJ1-5; D unclear. The V gene lost 1 base and the J gene lost 7 bases, with 8 bases spanning the gap. The CDR3 loop spans 13 amino acids. Germline-derived CDR1 and CDR2 are SGHAT and FQNNGV. CDR3 sequence: CASSLAGWQPQHF. The CDR3, as DNA: TGTGCCAGCAGCTTAGCCGGTTGGCAGCCCCAGCATTTT. Supplemented by reference TRBV11-2 and TRBJ1-5, the full variable domain reads EAGVAQSPRYKIIEKRQSVAFWCNPISGHATLYWYQQILGQGPKLLIQFQNNGVVDDSQLPKDRFSAERLKGVDSTLKIQPAKLEDSAVYLCASSLAGWQPQHFGDGTRLSIL.

This clone was seen at least ten times. V and J are TRBV6-6 and TRBJ2-7; possible D gene TRBD1, 6 bases. V was cut by 7 bases and J by 7 bases, with 11 bases left in between. The CDR3 loop spans 11 amino acids. CDR1 and CDR2 from the germline V gene are MNHNY and SVGAGI (reference sequence). The CDR3 coding sequence is TGTGCCAGCAAAGGGACAAGTGAGCAGTACTTC. This gives the protein CASKGTSEQYF.

The chain recombines TRBV2 with TRBJ1-2, with TRBD1 as a possible D gene (5 bases). Germline V gene lookup returns CDR1 SNHLY and CDR2 FYNNEI. The CDR3 has 13 residues. V was clipped by 0 bases and J by 4 bases, with 6 bases between them. This chain's CDR3 is CASSEAGVYGYTF. CDR3 bases: TGTGCCAGCAGTGAAGCAGGGGTCTATGGCTACACCTTC.

V usage is TRBV28 and J usage is TRBJ2-1, with D possibly being TRBD2 (7 bases). V was shortened by 6 bases and J by 8 bases, with 17 bases between the two germline ends. CDR3 size: 14 residues. Germline V gene sequence: CDR1 MDHEN, CDR2 SYDVKM. CDR3 residues: CASSKGGIRDEQFF. The CDR3 DNA is TGTGCCAGCAGCAAGGGGGGGATCAGGGATGAGCAGTTCTTC.

The V call is TRBV6-4, the J call TRBJ2-5; TRBD1 matches 8 bases. The ends lost 5 bases at V and 5 bases at J; junction bases unmatched: 4. In germline, CDR1 is MRHNA, CDR2 SNTAGT. This CDR3 is built from 13 residues. The CDR3 DNA follows: TGTGCCAGCAGTCTAGACAGGGGTGAGACCCAGTACTTC. The encoded protein is CASSLDRGETQYF.

The chain employs TRBV6-5 and TRBJ2-3, with TRBD1 matching over 7 bases. V was clipped by 4 bases and J by 0 bases; unmatched bases: 4. The length of the CDR3 is 15 residues. In germline, CDR1 is MNHEY, CDR2 SVGAGI. The CDR3 coding sequence is TGTGCCAGCAGTTTCCGACAGGGCAGCACAGATACGCAGTATTTT. Amino acid sequence: CASSFRQGSTDTQYF.